The following is a T cell receptor beta chain sequence with its context. Its target is unknown. This sample is drawn from a study of T cell responses to AZD1222 COVID-19 vaccine. Whole-study findings and limits: Repertoires were sampled only after the peak T cell response. Across the whole spike, CD4 TCRs peaked at regions 160-218 and 743-854.

Profiled with immunoSEQ multiplex PCR; TCRdb holds only in-frame clones, not every one. The sample consists of about 99,000 clones, about 88% of them appearing once. CDR1 is SGHTA, CDR2 FQGNSA, per germline. V lost 4 bases, J lost 3 bases, and 12 bases lay in between. The length of the CDR3 is 14 residues. This receptor was identified in an adult in good health. The sample here was peripheral blood, taken on day 0 of AZD1222 vaccination. This rearrangement joins TRBV7-2 to TRBJ1-1; the D is unclear. For the CDR3, the DNA is TGTGCCAGCAGCTCATACAGTCGTGACACTGAAGCTTTCTTT. Encoded protein: CASSSYSRDTEAFF.